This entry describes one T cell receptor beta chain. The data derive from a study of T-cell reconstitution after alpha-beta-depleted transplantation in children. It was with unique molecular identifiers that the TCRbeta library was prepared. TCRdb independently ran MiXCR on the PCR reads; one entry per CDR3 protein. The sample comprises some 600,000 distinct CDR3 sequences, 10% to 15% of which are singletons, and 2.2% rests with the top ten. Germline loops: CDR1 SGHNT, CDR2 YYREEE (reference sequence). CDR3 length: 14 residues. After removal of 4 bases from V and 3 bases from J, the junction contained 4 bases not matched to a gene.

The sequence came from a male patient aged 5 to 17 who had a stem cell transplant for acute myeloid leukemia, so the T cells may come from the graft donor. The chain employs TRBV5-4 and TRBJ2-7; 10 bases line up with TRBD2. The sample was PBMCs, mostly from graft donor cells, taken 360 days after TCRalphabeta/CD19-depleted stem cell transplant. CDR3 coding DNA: TGTGCCAGCAGCGGGACTAGCGTTTACTACGAGCAGTACTTC. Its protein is CASSGTSVYYEQYF.